This is a list of T cell receptor beta chains from one sample in a study of blood T cell repertoires in COVID-19. TCRdb keeps only in-frame clones here, not all; method: immunoSEQ multiplex PCR. The sample has a few hundred thousand clones; about 82% are singletons. Sequencing was carried out using peripheral blood. The receptors were gathered from a man older than 75 with acute or convalescent COVID-19. Both conserved end residues are part of each CDR3. The D gene is left open where the match is weak. Rows may omit the clone size; those that give it use once, few, many or a size class.

size: .; V: TRBV2; J: TRBJ2-2; D: .; DNA: TGTGCCAGCAGTGAAGTGGTATCCGGGACCGGGGAGCTGTTTTTT; CDR3: CASSEVVSGTGELFF
size: .; V: TRBV6-5; J: TRBJ1-1; D: TRBD1; DNA: TGTGCCAGCAGTTTACAGGGGAGGACTGAAGCTTTCTTT; CDR3: CASSLQGRTEAFF
size: .; V: TRBV3-1/TRBV3-2; J: TRBJ2-6; D: TRBD1; DNA: TGTGCCAGCAGCCGAGCCGGACAGGGAAGCTCTGGGGCCAACGTCCTGACTTTC; CDR3: CASSRAGQGSSGANVLTF
size: .; V: TRBV6-1; J: TRBJ2-2; D: TRBD1; DNA: TGTGCCAGCAGTGAACAAGGGGGCGTAAACACCGGGGAGCTGTTTTTT; CDR3: CASSEQGGVNTGELFF
size: .; V: TRBV9; J: TRBJ2-7; D: TRBD1; DNA: TGTGCCAGCAGTTCCGGACAGGGCTACGAGCAGTACTTC; CDR3: CASSSGQGYEQYF
size: .; V: TRBV5-1; J: TRBJ2-7; D: TRBD1; DNA: TGCGCCAGCAGCTTGCCGGGACAGGGAACCGAGCAGTACTTC; CDR3: CASSLPGQGTEQYF
size: .; V: TRBV18; J: TRBJ1-2; D: .; DNA: TGTGCCAGCTCTGAGGGACACACTAACTATGGCTACACCTTC; CDR3: CASSEGHTNYGYTF
size: .; V: TRBV7-2; J: TRBJ2-1; D: .; DNA: TGTGCCAGCACCCTCGGGGAAGGCCGGGAGCAGTTCTTC; CDR3: CASTLGEGREQFF
size: .; V: TRBV5-8; J: TRBJ2-1; D: TRBD1; DNA: TGTGCCAGCAACAGGTGGCCTACCGGGACAGGGGGCGATGAGCAGTTCTTC; CDR3: CASNRWPTGTGGDEQFF
size: .; V: TRBV9; J: TRBJ2-2; D: TRBD1; DNA: TGTGCCAGCACCCGGGACAGGGGGAACGGGGAGCTGTTTTTT; CDR3: CASTRDRGNGELFF
size: .; V: TRBV3-1/TRBV3-2; J: TRBJ1-2; D: .; DNA: TGTGCCAGCAGCGGGGGGAACTATGGCTACACCTTC; CDR3: CASSGGNYGYTF
size: .; V: TRBV6-2/TRBV6-3; J: TRBJ1-5; D: .; DNA: TGTGCCAGCAGTTATCCGCGGGGGGGAATCAATCAGCCCCAGCATTTT; CDR3: CASSYPRGGINQPQHF
size: .; V: TRBV6-2/TRBV6-3; J: TRBJ1-2; D: .; DNA: TGTGCCAGCAGTTACCCCAGGGGAGACTATGGCTACACCTTC; CDR3: CASSYPRGDYGYTF
size: .; V: TRBV6-5; J: TRBJ2-7; D: TRBD2; DNA: TGTGCCAGCATTAGACTAGCGGGAGCGGGCGAGCAGTACTTC; CDR3: CASIRLAGAGEQYF
size: .; V: TRBV29-1; J: TRBJ1-5; D: .; DNA: TGCAGCGTCCGCTTAGACAATCAGCCCCAGCATTTT; CDR3: CSVRLDNQPQHF
size: .; V: TRBV15; J: TRBJ1-4; D: .; DNA: TGTGCCACCAGCAGAGCCCAGGGTCAGGGTGAAAAACTGTTTTTT; CDR3: CATSRAQGQGEKLFF
size: .; V: TRBV2; J: TRBJ2-2; D: TRBD1; DNA: TGTGCCAGCAGTGACAGGGGGCAGGCCGGGGAGCTGTTTTTT; CDR3: CASSDRGQAGELFF
size: .; V: TRBV5-4; J: TRBJ1-1; D: TRBD1; DNA: TGTGCCAGCAGCTTAGGGCAGGGACAGGTGAGGACCTGGAACACTGAAGCTTTCTTT; CDR3: CASSLGQGQVRTWNTEAFF
size: .; V: TRBV2; J: TRBJ1-6; D: .; DNA: TGTGCCAGCAGTGAGACAAGGGGAGGTCAACCCCTCCACTTT; CDR3: CASSETRGGQPLHF
size: .; V: TRBV6-1; J: TRBJ2-7; D: .; DNA: TGTGCCAGCAGTGACGAGGACAGTCCCTACGAGCAGTACTTC; CDR3: CASSDEDSPYEQYF
size: .; V: TRBV5-1; J: TRBJ2-7; D: .; DNA: TGCGCCAGCAGCTTGGAGGGGGACGAGCAGTACTTC; CDR3: CASSLEGDEQYF
size: .; V: TRBV5-5; J: TRBJ1-1; D: .; DNA: TGTGCCAGCAGCTTGGAAGGCAGGGTTTACACTGAAGCTTTCTTT; CDR3: CASSLEGRVYTEAFF
size: .; V: TRBV7-6; J: TRBJ1-2; D: TRBD1; DNA: TGTGCCAGCAGCCTCCTGGACAGGGGCGCAGGCTACACCTTC; CDR3: CASSLLDRGAGYTF
size: .; V: TRBV5-5; J: TRBJ1-5; D: .; DNA: TGTGCCAGCAGCTTGGGTGGGCACCAGCCCCAGCATTTT; CDR3: CASSLGGHQPQHF
size: .; V: TRBV5-1; J: TRBJ2-1; D: .; DNA: TGCGCCAGCAGCGCACAAACAGGGCTCTCCTACAATGAGCAGTTCTTC; CDR3: CASSAQTGLSYNEQFF
size: .; V: TRBV7-2; J: TRBJ2-1; D: .; DNA: TGTGCCAGCTTCGCCTACAATGAGCAGTTCTTC; CDR3: CASFAYNEQFF
size: .; V: TRBV5-5; J: TRBJ1-3; D: .; DNA: TGTGCCAGCAGCTTGGAGGGGATCCTTTACTCTTCCTCTGGAAACACCATATATTTT; CDR3: CASSLEGILYSSSGNTIYF
size: .; V: TRBV9; J: TRBJ2-1; D: .; DNA: TGTGCCAGCAGCCCAGGGCAGGGGTCCTACAATGAGCAGTTCTTC; CDR3: CASSPGQGSYNEQFF
size: .; V: TRBV5-4; J: TRBJ1-1; D: TRBD1; DNA: TGTGCCAGCAGGCCCCGGGACAGGGGGCGAAACACTGAAGCTTTCTTT; CDR3: CASRPRDRGRNTEAFF
size: .; V: TRBV13; J: TRBJ2-6; D: TRBD2; DNA: TGTGCCAGCAGTCGACGGACTAGCGGGAGCTCTGGGGCCAACGTCCTGACTTTC; CDR3: CASSRRTSGSSGANVLTF
size: .; V: TRBV28; J: TRBJ1-1; D: .; DNA: TGTGCCAGCAGAACGACTGTCAACACTGAAGCTTTCTTT; CDR3: CASRTTVNTEAFF
size: .; V: TRBV11-3; J: TRBJ2-7; D: .; DNA: TGTGCCAGCAGCTTAGGGGACTCCTCCTACGAGCAGTACTTC; CDR3: CASSLGDSSYEQYF
size: .; V: TRBV19; J: TRBJ1-1; D: .; DNA: TGTGCCAGTACCAGTTGGACTGAAGCTTTCTTT; CDR3: CASTSWTEAFF
size: .; V: TRBV15; J: TRBJ1-2; D: TRBD1; DNA: TGTGCCACCAGCCGCGCACAGGGGGCCTACGGCTACACCTTC; CDR3: CATSRAQGAYGYTF
size: .; V: TRBV18; J: TRBJ2-7; D: .; DNA: TGTGCCAGCTCACTCTATCAAAACGGGGGCTCCTACGAGCAGTACTTC; CDR3: CASSLYQNGGSYEQYF
size: .; V: TRBV5-8; J: TRBJ2-4; D: .; DNA: TGTGCCAGCAGCTTGGCCCCAGGGATGGGCATTCAGTACTTC; CDR3: CASSLAPGMGIQYF
size: .; V: TRBV29-1; J: TRBJ1-5; D: .; DNA: TGCAGCGTTCAACAGCAGAGCAATCAGCCCCAGCATTTT; CDR3: CSVQQQSNQPQHF
size: .; V: TRBV9; J: TRBJ2-7; D: .; DNA: TGTGCCAGCGCATTAGGGGACAATCTGGGCGAGCAGTACTTC; CDR3: CASALGDNLGEQYF
size: .; V: TRBV18; J: TRBJ1-1; D: .; DNA: TGTGCCAGCTCACCACAGGAGGCGAACACTGAAGCTTTCTTT; CDR3: CASSPQEANTEAFF
size: .; V: TRBV7-6; J: TRBJ2-2; D: TRBD1; DNA: TGTGCCAGCAGCTTAATGAGTGACAGGGGGACCGGGGAGCTGTTTTTT; CDR3: CASSLMSDRGTGELFF
size: .; V: TRBV3-1/TRBV3-2; J: TRBJ1-4; D: .; DNA: TGTGCCAGCAGCCTATCCCCAACTAATGAAAAACTGTTTTTT; CDR3: CASSLSPTNEKLFF
size: .; V: TRBV2; J: TRBJ1-1; D: TRBD1; DNA: TGTGCCAGCAGACTTACAGGGGTTCCCACTGAAGCTTTCTTT; CDR3: CASRLTGVPTEAFF
size: .; V: TRBV11-2; J: TRBJ1-2; D: .; DNA: TGTGCCAGCAGCCTCGACACTGACTATGGCTACACCTTC; CDR3: CASSLDTDYGYTF
size: few; V: TRBV7-9; J: TRBJ2-5; D: .; DNA: TGTGCCAGCAGCTCCGATACGCGGGGGACCCAGTACTTC; CDR3: CASSSDTRGTQYF
size: .; V: TRBV7-2; J: TRBJ2-1; D: .; DNA: TGTGCCAGCAGCTTAATTCCGGAGATCGACAATGAGCAGTTCTTC; CDR3: CASSLIPEIDNEQFF
size: .; V: TRBV7-8; J: TRBJ2-1; D: .; DNA: TGTGCCAGCAGCTTAGTGGGGCCGGACATTCCTTCCTACAATGAGCAGTTCTTC; CDR3: CASSLVGPDIPSYNEQFF
size: .; V: TRBV2; J: TRBJ2-1; D: TRBD1; DNA: TGTGCCAGCAGTGTGGGGACAGCCGGTGAGCAGTTCTTC; CDR3: CASSVGTAGEQFF
size: .; V: TRBV21-1; J: TRBJ2-2; D: .; DNA: TGTGCCAGCAGCTCCCGGAGACTAGCGGGGCTCACCGGGGAGCTGTTTTTT; CDR3: CASSSRRLAGLTGELFF
size: .; V: TRBV5-1; J: TRBJ2-7; D: TRBD2; DNA: TGCGCCAGCAGCTTGAGACTAGCGGGAGATTTTTCGTACGAGCAGTACTTC; CDR3: CASSLRLAGDFSYEQYF
size: .; V: TRBV5-6; J: TRBJ1-2; D: TRBD1; DNA: TGTGCCAGCAGCCCGGGACAGAACTATGGCTACACCTTC; CDR3: CASSPGQNYGYTF